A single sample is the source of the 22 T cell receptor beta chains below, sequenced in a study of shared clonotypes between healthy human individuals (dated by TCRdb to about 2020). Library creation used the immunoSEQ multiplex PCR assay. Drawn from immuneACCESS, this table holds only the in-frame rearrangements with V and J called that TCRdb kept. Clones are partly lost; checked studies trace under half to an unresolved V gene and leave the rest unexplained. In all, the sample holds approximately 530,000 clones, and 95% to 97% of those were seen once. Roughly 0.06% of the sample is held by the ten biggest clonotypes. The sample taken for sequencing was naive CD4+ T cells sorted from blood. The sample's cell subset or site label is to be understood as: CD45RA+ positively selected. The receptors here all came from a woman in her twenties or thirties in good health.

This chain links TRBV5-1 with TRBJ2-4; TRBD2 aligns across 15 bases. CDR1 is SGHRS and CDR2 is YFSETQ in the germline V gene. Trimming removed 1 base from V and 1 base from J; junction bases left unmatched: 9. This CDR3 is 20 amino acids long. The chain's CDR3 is CASSLNLGLAGGGAKNIQYF. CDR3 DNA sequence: TGCGCCAGCAGCTTGAACCTGGGACTAGCGGGAGGAGGCGCCAAAAACATTCAGTACTTC.

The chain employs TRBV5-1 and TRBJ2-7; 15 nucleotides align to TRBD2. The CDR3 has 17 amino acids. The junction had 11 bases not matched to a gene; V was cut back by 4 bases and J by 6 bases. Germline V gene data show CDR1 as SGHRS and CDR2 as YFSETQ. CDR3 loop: CASSPNVGLAGGREQYF. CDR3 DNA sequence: TGCGCCAGCAGCCCGAATGTGGGACTAGCGGGAGGTCGCGAGCAGTACTTC. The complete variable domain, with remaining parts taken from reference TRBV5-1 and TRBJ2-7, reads KAGVTQTPRYLIKTRGQQVTLSCSPISGHRSVSWYQQTPGQGLQFLFEYFSETQRNKGNFPGRFSGRQFSNSRSEMNVSTLELGDSALYLCASSPNVGLAGGREQYFGPGTRLTVT.

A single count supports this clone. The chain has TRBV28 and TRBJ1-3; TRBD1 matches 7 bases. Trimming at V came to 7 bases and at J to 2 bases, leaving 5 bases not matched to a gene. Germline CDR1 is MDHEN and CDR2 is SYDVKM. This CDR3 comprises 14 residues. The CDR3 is CASTTGVPGNTIYF. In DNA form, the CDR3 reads TGTGCCAGCACTACAGGGGTCCCTGGAAACACCATATATTTT.

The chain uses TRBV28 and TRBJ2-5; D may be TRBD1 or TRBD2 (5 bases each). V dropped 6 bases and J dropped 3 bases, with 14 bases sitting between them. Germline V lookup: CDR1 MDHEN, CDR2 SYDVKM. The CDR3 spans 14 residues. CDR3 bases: TGTGCCAGCAGCTCCGGGGCCCTGAAAGAGACCCAGTACTTC. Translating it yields CASSSGALKETQYF.

CDR3 sequence reads: CATSRDMGLRTGELFF. The CDR3 DNA reads as TGTGCCACCAGCAGAGATATGGGACTAAGGACCGGGGAGCTGTTTTTT. The chain recombines TRBV15 with TRBJ2-2, with 7 bases matching TRBD2. The germline gives CDR1 LNHNV, CDR2 YYDKDF (reference sequence). The ends lost 0 bases at V and 5 bases at J; junction bases unmatched: 6. The CDR3 contains 16 residues.

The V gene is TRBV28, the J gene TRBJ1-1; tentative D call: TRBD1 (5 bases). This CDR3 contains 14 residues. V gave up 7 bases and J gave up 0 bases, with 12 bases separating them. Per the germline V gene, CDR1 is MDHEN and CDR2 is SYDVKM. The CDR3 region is CASKVGALNTEAFF. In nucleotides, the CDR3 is TGTGCCAGCAAAGTCGGGGCCCTGAACACTGAAGCTTTCTTT.

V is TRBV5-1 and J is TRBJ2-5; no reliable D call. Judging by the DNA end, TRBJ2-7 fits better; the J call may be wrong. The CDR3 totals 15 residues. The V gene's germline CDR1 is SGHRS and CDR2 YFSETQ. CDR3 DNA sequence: TGCGCCAGCAGCTTGCAGGTTTCATCCCGATACGAGCAGTACTTC. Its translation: CASSLQVSSRYEQYF.

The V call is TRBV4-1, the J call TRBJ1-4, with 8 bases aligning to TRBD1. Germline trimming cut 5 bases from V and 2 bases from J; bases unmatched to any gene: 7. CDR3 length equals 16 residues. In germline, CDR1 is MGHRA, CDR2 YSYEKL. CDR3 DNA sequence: TGCGCCAGCAGCGTCAGGGGGCAAGGCACTAATGAAAAACTGTTTTTT. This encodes CASSVRGQGTNEKLFF.

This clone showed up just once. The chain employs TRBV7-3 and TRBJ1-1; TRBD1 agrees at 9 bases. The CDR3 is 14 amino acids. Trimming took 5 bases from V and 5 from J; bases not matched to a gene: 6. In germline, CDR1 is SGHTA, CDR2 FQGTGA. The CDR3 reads CASSLRQGGTEAFF. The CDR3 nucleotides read TGTGCCAGCAGCCTCAGACAGGGGGGGACTGAAGCTTTCTTT.

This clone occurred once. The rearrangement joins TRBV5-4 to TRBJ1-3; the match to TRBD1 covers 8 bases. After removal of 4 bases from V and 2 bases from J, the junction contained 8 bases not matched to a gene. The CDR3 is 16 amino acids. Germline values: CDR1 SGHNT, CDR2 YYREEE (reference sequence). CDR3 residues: CASSPGGGATGNTIYF. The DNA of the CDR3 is TGTGCCAGCAGCCCAGGGGGCGGTGCCACTGGAAACACCATATATTTT.

The CDR3 DNA follows: TGTGCCAGCAGTTTACCGGGACAGGGAGACACTGAAGCTTTCTTT. This translates into CASSLPGQGDTEAFF. V gene TRBV28 combines with J gene TRBJ1-1, with 9 bases lining up with TRBD1. This CDR3 spans 15 amino acids. V lost 2 bases, J lost 3 bases, and 4 bases stayed unmatched. CDR1 MDHEN and CDR2 SYDVKM come from the germline V gene.

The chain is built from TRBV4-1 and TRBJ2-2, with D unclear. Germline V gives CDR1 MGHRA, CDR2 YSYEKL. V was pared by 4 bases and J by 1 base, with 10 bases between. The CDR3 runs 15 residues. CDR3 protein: CASSLGSLNTGELFF. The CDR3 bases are TGCGCCAGCAGCCTCGGTAGCTTGAACACCGGGGAGCTGTTTTTT.

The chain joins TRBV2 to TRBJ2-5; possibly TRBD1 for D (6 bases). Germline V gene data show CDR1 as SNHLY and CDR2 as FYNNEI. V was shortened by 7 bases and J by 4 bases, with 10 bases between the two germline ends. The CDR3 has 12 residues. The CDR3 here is CASTARGETQYF. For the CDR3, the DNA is TGTGCCAGCACAGCCAGGGGAGAGACCCAGTACTTC.

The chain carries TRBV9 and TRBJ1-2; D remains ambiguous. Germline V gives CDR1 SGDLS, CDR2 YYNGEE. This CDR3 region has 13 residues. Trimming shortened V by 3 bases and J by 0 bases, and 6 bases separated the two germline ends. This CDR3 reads CASSEGTNYGYTF. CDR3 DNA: TGTGCCAGCAGCGAGGGAACTAACTATGGCTACACCTTC.

The DNA of the CDR3 is TGTGCCAGTATGGGCCGGTCGACGGCAACTAATGAAAAACTGTTTTTT. This encodes CASMGRSTATNEKLFF. The V call is TRBV19, the J call TRBJ1-4; D unresolved. The CDR3 has 16 residues. Germline V gene lookup returns CDR1 LNHDA and CDR2 SQIVND (reference sequence). Trimming left V 7 bases short and J 0 bases short, with 15 bases between.

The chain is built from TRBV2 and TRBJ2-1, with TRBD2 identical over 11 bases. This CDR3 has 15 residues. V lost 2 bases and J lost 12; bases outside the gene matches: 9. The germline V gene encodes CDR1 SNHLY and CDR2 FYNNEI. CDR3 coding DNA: TGTGCCAGCAGTGAAATTAGCGGGAGGGCCGGTCCGCAGTTCTTC. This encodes CASSEISGRAGPQFF.

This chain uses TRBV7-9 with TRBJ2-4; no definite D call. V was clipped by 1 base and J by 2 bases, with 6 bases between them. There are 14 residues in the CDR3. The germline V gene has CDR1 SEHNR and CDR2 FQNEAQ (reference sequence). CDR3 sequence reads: CASSLGESKNIQYF. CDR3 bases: TGTGCCAGCAGCTTAGGAGAGTCCAAAAACATTCAGTACTTC. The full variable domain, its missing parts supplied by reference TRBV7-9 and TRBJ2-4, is DTGVSQNPRHKITKRGQNVTFRCDPISEHNRLYWYRQTLGQGPEFLTYFQNEAQLEKSRLLSDRFSAERPKGSFSTLEIQRTEQGDSAMYLCASSLGESKNIQYFGAGTRLSVL.

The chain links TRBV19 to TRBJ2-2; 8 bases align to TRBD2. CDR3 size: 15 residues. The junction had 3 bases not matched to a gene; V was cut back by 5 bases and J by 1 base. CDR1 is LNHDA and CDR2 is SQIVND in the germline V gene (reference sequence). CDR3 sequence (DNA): TGTGCCAGTAGTCCCCGGGAGGGGAACACCGGGGAGCTGTTTTTT. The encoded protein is CASSPREGNTGELFF.

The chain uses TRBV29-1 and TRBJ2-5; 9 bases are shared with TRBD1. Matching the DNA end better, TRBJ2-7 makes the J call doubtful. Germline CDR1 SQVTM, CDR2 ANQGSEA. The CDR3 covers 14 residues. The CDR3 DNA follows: TGCAGCGTGGTCCGGGACAGGGTCGATGGCGAGCAGTACTTC. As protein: CSVVRDRVDGEQYF.

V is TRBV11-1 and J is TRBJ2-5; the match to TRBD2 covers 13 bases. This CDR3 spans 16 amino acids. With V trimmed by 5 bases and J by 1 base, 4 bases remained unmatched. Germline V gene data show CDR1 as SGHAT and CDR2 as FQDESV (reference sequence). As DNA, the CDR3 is TGTGCCAGCAGCATCCGGACTAGCGGGAGCCAAGAGACCCAGTACTTC. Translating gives CASSIRTSGSQETQYF.

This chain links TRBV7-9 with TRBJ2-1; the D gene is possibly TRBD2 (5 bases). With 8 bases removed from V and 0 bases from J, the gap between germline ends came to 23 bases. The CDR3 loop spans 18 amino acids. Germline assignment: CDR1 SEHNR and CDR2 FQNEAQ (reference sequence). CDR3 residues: CASRIPSGGLGSYNEQFF. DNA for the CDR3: TGTGCCAGCCGGATACCGAGTGGCGGGCTAGGCTCCTACAATGAGCAGTTCTTC. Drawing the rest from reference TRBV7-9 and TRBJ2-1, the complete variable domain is DTGVSQNPRHKITKRGQNVTFRCDPISEHNRLYWYRQTLGQGPEFLTYFQNEAQLEKSRLLSDRFSAERPKGSFSTLEIQRTEQGDSAMYLCASRIPSGGLGSYNEQFFGPGTRLTVL.

The CDR3 nucleotides read TGTGCCAGCAGCCCGCCTTGGGGGGGACACACACAAGAGACCCAGTACTTC. This codes for CASSPPWGGHTQETQYF. V is TRBV7-9 and J is TRBJ2-5; D might be TRBD2 (7 bases). Looked up from germline, CDR1 is SEHNR and CDR2 is FQNEAQ (reference sequence). Deletions cut 5 bases from V and 2 bases from J, with 21 bases between. This CDR3 region has 17 residues.